These 17 T cell receptor beta chains were sequenced from one sample in a study of molecular identifiers for immune sequencing clone quantification. TCRdb independently ran MiXCR on the PCR reads; one entry per CDR3 protein. The profile covers around 480,000 distinct CDR3 sequences, with over 20% appearing a single time and 0.7% to 1% taken by the ten largest. The sample consisted of naive CD8+ T cells from blood, with Jurkat cell RNA spiked in. Subset defined: FACS-sorted CD8+CD4-CCR7+CD45RA+ naive T cells. The receptor source for this set is a human donor in good health. Some libraries in this study had Jurkat cell RNA spiked in.

Comment on this clonotype: A read error is possible here, since a much larger clone lies one base away. The genes are TRBV20-1 and TRBJ2-2, with D possibly matching TRBD1 (5 bases). Looked up from germline, CDR1 is DFQATT and CDR2 is SNEGSKA (reference sequence). V was trimmed by 0 bases and J by 4 bases, leaving 12 bases between them. This CDR3 region has 15 residues. CDR3 coding DNA: TGCAGTGCTAGAGATAAGACAGTAAGCACCGGGGAGCTGTTTTTT. Translation gives CSARDKTVSTGELFF.

V and J are TRBV5-6 and TRBJ1-3; 7 bases are shared with TRBD1. The V gene end was trimmed by 4 bases and the J gene end by 0 bases; junction bases not matched to a gene: 4. Germline V CDR1 and CDR2: SGHDT, YYEEEE. The CDR3 has 15 amino acids. CDR3 nucleotide sequence: TGTGCCAGCAGCGTGGGACAGCCCTCTGGAAACACCATATATTTT. Protein sequence: CASSVGQPSGNTIYF.

The gene calls are TRBV27 and TRBJ2-7; 10 bases map to TRBD1. The CDR3 is 15 residues long. V shed 4 bases and J 2 bases; nucleotides not matched to a gene: 5. Per the germline V gene, CDR1 is MNHEY and CDR2 is SMNVEV (reference sequence). The DNA of the CDR3 is TGTGCCAGCAGTTACGCGGGACAGGGGCCCTACGAGCAGTACTTC. It codes for CASSYAGQGPYEQYF.

This clonotype was seen ten or more times. The rearrangement joins TRBV28 to TRBJ2-3, with 9 bases fitting TRBD1. CDR1 and CDR2 from the germline V gene are MDHEN and SYDVKM. J gave up 3 bases and V 6 bases, and 7 bases lay outside the gene matches. The CDR3 covers 15 residues. The CDR3 DNA reads as TGTGCCAGCAGCGAACAGGGGGCTAAGACAGATACGCAGTATTTT. The encoded protein is CASSEQGAKTDTQYF.

At least ten counts were recorded for this clonotype. The V and J genes are TRBV29-1 and TRBJ2-2; weak D call: TRBD2 (6 bases). Trimming stripped 4 bases from V and 7 bases from J, with 10 bases between. The germline V gene has CDR1 SQVTM and CDR2 ANQGSEA. The CDR3 contains 12 residues. The CDR3 nucleotides are TGCAGCGTTGTTTCGCGGGACGGGGAGCTGTTTTTT. This sequence encodes CSVVSRDGELFF.

This clonotype was recorded once. Germline and junction disagree at one end, which may indicate a read error. The V and J genes are TRBV25-1 and TRBJ1-1; D is undetermined. The CDR3 covers 10 residues. Germline assignment: CDR1 MGHDK and CDR2 SYGVNS. The CDR3 bases are TGTGCCAGCAGTGATACTGGAGCTTTCTTT. This codes for CASSDTGAFF.

This clonotype was picked up many times. The rearrangement uses TRBV10-3 and TRBJ1-1; no definite D call. In germline, CDR1 is ENHRY, CDR2 SYGVKD. With 8 bases removed from V and 1 base from J, the gap between germline ends came to 8 bases. The CDR3 covers 12 residues. The CDR3 here is CAIGPGNTEAFF. CDR3 coding DNA: TGTGCCATCGGCCCCGGGAACACTGAAGCTTTCTTT.

V is TRBV15 and J is TRBJ2-3; TRBD1 might be the D (7 bases). The V and J ends lost 7 bases and 0 bases respectively, with 17 bases between them. This CDR3 contains 16 residues. The germline gives CDR1 LNHNV, CDR2 YYDKDF (reference sequence). The CDR3 DNA is TGTGCCACCACCCAGGGGGGAGCCTCTAGCACAGATACGCAGTATTTT. It translates to CATTQGGASSTDTQYF.

Notes on this clonotype: Given a much more abundant clone one base away, this may be a read error. The chain has TRBV27 and TRBJ1-1; 7 bases are a match to TRBD1. The CDR3 sequence is 16 residues long. The germline gives CDR1 MNHEY, CDR2 SMNVEV (reference sequence). DNA for the CDR3: TGTGCCAGCAGGAACCTTTACAGGGGTAGGGGGACTGAAGCTTCCTTT. Its protein product is CASRNLYRGRGTEASF.

This clonotype was seen many times. The genes are TRBV25-1 and TRBJ2-3; TRBD1 matches 10 bases. Trimming cost V 9 bases and J 4 bases; bases outside gene matches: 16. The CDR3 runs 17 residues. Germline CDR1 MGHDK, CDR2 SYGVNS. The CDR3 region has the DNA TGTGCCAGTAGCCGGGACAGGGGCGCTGGGGCCGCAGATACGCAGTATTTT. Protein sequence: CASSRDRGAGAADTQYF.

This chain links TRBV6-6 with TRBJ2-1; 12 nucleotides line up with TRBD2. V shed 5 bases and J 5 bases; nucleotides not matched to a gene: 4. There are 15 residues in the CDR3. CDR1 and CDR2 from the germline V gene are MNHNY and SVGAGI (reference sequence). The CDR3 spells CASSPRTSGDNEQFF. CDR3 nucleotides: TGTGCCAGCAGTCCTAGGACTAGCGGGGACAATGAGCAGTTCTTC.

In regard to this clonotype: Since a much larger clone is just one base distant, this may be a read error. The chain carries TRBV14 and TRBJ1-6, with D perhaps matching TRBD1 (5 bases). The CDR3 sequence is 14 residues long. The V end lost 4 bases, the J end lost 9 bases, and 13 bases lay between the germline ends. Germline V gives CDR1 SGHDN, CDR2 FVKESK. The CDR3 region has the DNA TGTGCCAGCAGCCGGGAGGGGCGGGGTTCACCCCTCCACTTT. As protein: CASSREGRGSPLHF.

This chain uses TRBV4-1 with TRBJ2-7, with D possibly being TRBD1 or TRBD2 (5 bases each). V was shortened by 4 bases and J by 4 bases, with 17 bases between the two germline ends. There are 15 residues in the CDR3. Germline CDR1 is MGHRA and CDR2 is YSYEKL. The CDR3 is CASSLRGGPLYEQYF. CDR3 sequence (DNA): TGCGCCAGCAGCCTCCGTGGGGGTCCCCTTTACGAGCAGTACTTC.

This chain links TRBV29-1 with TRBJ2-1; D may match TRBD1 or TRBD2 (5 bases each). V lost 0 bases and J 2 bases, leaving 11 bases between the germline ends. This CDR3 spans 15 amino acids. Germline CDR1 is SQVTM and CDR2 is ANQGSEA. CDR3 DNA: TGCAGCGTTGAAGATCAGGGAGAAGCCTACAATGAGCAGTTCTTC. This encodes CSVEDQGEAYNEQFF.

This clonotype was seen more than once but under ten times. The chain employs TRBV11-3 and TRBJ2-7; weak D call: TRBD2 (5 bases). Trimming removed 3 bases from V and 6 bases from J, with 9 bases in between. Germline V gene lookup returns CDR1 SGHNT and CDR2 YENEEA. The length of the CDR3 is 12 residues. The CDR3 coding sequence is TGTGCCAGCAGCTTTGGGAGCAGCGAGCAGTACTTC. It codes for CASSFGSSEQYF.

A few counts support this clonotype. The chain joins TRBV20-1 to TRBJ2-3, with 7 nucleotides matching TRBD2. The trim removed 5 bases at V and 2 bases at J, leaving 16 bases unmatched. The CDR3 runs 17 residues. The germline CDR1 and CDR2 sequences are DFQATT and SNEGSKA (reference sequence). The CDR3 loop reads CSAPPGLAANPTDTQYF. The CDR3 DNA sequence: TGCAGTGCTCCCCCTGGGCTAGCGGCGAATCCCACAGATACGCAGTATTTT.

In its sample, this clonotype was seen a few times. This chain joins TRBV5-1 and TRBJ2-1, with TRBD1 as a possible D gene (5 bases). The CDR3 loop spans 15 amino acids. The germline V gene encodes CDR1 SGHRS and CDR2 YFSETQ. Deletions cut 2 bases from V and 6 bases from J, with 15 bases between. This CDR3 reads CASSFYRQPGNEQFF. The CDR3 bases are TGCGCCAGCAGCTTCTATCGACAGCCTGGCAATGAGCAGTTCTTC.